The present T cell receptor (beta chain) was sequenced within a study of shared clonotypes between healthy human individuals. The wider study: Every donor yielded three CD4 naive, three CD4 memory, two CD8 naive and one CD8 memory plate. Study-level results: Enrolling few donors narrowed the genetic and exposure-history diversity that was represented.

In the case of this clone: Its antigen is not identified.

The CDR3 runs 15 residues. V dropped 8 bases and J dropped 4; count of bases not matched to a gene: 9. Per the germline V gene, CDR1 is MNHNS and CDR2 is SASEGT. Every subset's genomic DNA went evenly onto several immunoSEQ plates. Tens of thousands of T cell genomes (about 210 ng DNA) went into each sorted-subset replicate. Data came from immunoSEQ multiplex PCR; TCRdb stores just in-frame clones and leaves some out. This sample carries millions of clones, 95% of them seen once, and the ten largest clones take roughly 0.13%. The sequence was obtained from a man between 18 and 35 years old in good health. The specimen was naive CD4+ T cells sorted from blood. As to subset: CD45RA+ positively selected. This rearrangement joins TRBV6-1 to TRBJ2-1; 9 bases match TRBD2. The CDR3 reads CASQKQTSGYNEQFF. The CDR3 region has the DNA TGTGCCAGCCAGAAACAGACTAGCGGATACAATGAGCAGTTCTTC.